One sample yielded the 13 T cell receptor beta chains listed below, sequenced in a study of cytomegalovirus exposure and HLA in healthy donors. PCR used 60 Vbeta primers and 13 Jbeta primers. Assay: immunoSEQ multiplex PCR; the TCRdb copy retains only in-frame clones and omits some. Altogether more than 70,000 clones are present, more than 60% being singletons, with the ten largest covering 2.5% to 3.5%. Sample: PBMCs. The receptors here all came from a man aged 50 to 59 in good health and CMV-seropositive.

The chain uses TRBV11-2 and TRBJ2-3; 10 nucleotides match TRBD2. The CDR3 runs 16 residues. V lost 1 base and J lost 2; bases outside the gene matches: 3. CDR1 is SGHAT and CDR2 is FQNNGV in the germline V gene. In nucleotides, the CDR3 is TGTGCCAGCAGCTTAGGTCTAGCGGGAGCCACAGATACGCAGTATTTT. Protein product: CASSLGLAGATDTQYF.

This chain links TRBV30 with TRBJ1-1; 9 positions match TRBD1. The CDR3 is 14 residues long. Germline V gives CDR1 GTSNPN, CDR2 SVGIG (reference sequence). The ends lost 5 bases at V and 3 bases at J; junction bases unmatched: 7. The CDR3 nucleotides read TGTGCCTGGGTCCGCGGGACAGGGTACACTGAAGCTTTCTTT. This codes for CAWVRGTGYTEAFF.

This clone was seen only a few times. This chain connects TRBV6-1 to TRBJ2-2, with 13 positions matching TRBD2. Germline V lookup: CDR1 MNHNS, CDR2 SASEGT. Trimming took 4 bases from V and 7 from J; bases not matched to a gene: 9. This CDR3 comprises 17 residues. In DNA, the CDR3 is TGTGCCAGCAGTGCTCAGACTAGCGGGAGGCTCCACGGGGAGCTGTTTTTT. It codes for CASSAQTSGRLHGELFF.

This chain's CDR3 is CAWGRQDSGNTIYF. The CDR3 DNA reads TGTGCCTGGGGACGACAGGACTCTGGAAACACCATATATTTT. The chain recombines TRBV30 with TRBJ1-3; possible D gene TRBD1, 6 bases. Germline V lookup: CDR1 GTSNPN, CDR2 SVGIG (reference sequence). The CDR3 runs to 14 residues. V lost 5 bases to trimming and J lost 0 bases, with 11 bases between them.

This chain uses TRBV29-1 with TRBJ2-1; the D is unclear. Trimming shortened V by 6 bases and J by 10 bases, and 13 bases separated the two germline ends. CDR1 is SQVTM and CDR2 is ANQGSEA in the germline V gene. The CDR3 extends over 11 amino acids. The CDR3 DNA is TGCAGCGTCACCACCCTAGAGGAGCAGTTCTTC. It specifies CSVTTLEEQFF.

The genes are TRBV30 and TRBJ1-5, with 9 bases aligning to TRBD1. Germline CDR1 GTSNPN, CDR2 SVGIG (reference sequence). The CDR3 is 14 residues long. With 2 bases clipped from V and 2 bases from J, the junction kept 1 base outside the gene matches. The DNA of the CDR3 is TGTGCCTGGAGTAGGGACAGGGGCAATCAGCCCCAGCATTTT. Protein sequence: CAWSRDRGNQPQHF.

V is TRBV5-5 and J is TRBJ2-2, with 16 positions matching TRBD2. V shed 0 bases and J 5 bases; nucleotides not matched to a gene: 4. The CDR3 is 18 residues long. Looked up from germline, CDR1 is SGHKS and CDR2 is YYEKEE (reference sequence). The CDR3 loop is CASSLEGTSGRATGELFF. In DNA form, the CDR3 reads TGTGCCAGCAGCTTGGAGGGGACTAGCGGGAGGGCGACCGGGGAGCTGTTTTTT. Based on the CDR3 plus reference TRBV5-5 and TRBJ2-2, the full variable domain is DAGVTQSPTHLIKTRGQQVTLRCSPISGHKSVSWYQQVLGQGPQFIFQYYEKEERGRGNFPDRFSARQFPNYSSELNVNALLLGDSALYLCASSLEGTSGRATGELFFGEGSRLTVL.

The chain combines TRBV5-4 with TRBJ2-1, with D perhaps matching TRBD1 (5 bases). The length of the CDR3 is 15 residues. CDR1 is SGHNT, CDR2 YYREEE, per germline (reference sequence). V was clipped by 1 base and J by 2 bases, with 10 bases between them. CDR3 bases: TGTGCCAGCAGCTTGAAGGACAAAACCTACAATGAGCAGTTCTTC. Amino acid sequence: CASSLKDKTYNEQFF.

As concerns this clone: Compared with germline, one end of the junction differs, possibly owing to a read error. The J gene is TRBJ2-6, the V gene TRBV10-3, with TRBD1 as a possible D gene (5 bases). The germline V gene has CDR1 ENHRY and CDR2 SYGVKD. This CDR3 region has 14 residues. The CDR3 sequence: CAISDSSGANGLTF. In nucleotides, the CDR3 is TGTGCCATCAGTGATAGCTCTGGGGCCAACGGCCTGACTTTC.

This clone showed up just a few times. The chain carries TRBV12-5 and TRBJ1-5, with 8 nucleotides matching TRBD1. Trimming took 6 bases from V and 2 from J; bases not matched to a gene: 6. Per the germline V gene, CDR1 is LGHNT and CDR2 is FRNRAP. This CDR3 has 15 amino acids. The chain's CDR3 is CASGLGQGGNQPQHF. In DNA form, the CDR3 reads TGTGCTAGTGGCCTAGGACAGGGCGGCAATCAGCCCCAGCATTTT.

V usage is TRBV6-4 and J usage is TRBJ2-1; a possible D gene is TRBD2 (6 bases). CDR1 MRHNA and CDR2 SNTAGT come from the germline V gene. The CDR3 contains 16 residues. Trimming cost V 5 bases and J 4 bases, with 18 bases left between them. The CDR3 sequence is CASSIRPMGGYNEQFF. Here the CDR3 DNA reads TGTGCCAGCAGTATACGACCGATGGGGGGATACAATGAGCAGTTCTTC.

This clone was seen a few times. The chain is built from TRBV6-6 and TRBJ2-1; TRBD1 is a possible D gene (6 bases). Germline V lookup: CDR1 MNHNY, CDR2 SVGAGI (reference sequence). V was pared by 2 bases and J by 6 bases, with 17 bases between. CDR3 length: 16 amino acids. The CDR3 bases are TGTGCCAGCAGTTACCCGACAGGAGAGTTGGGCAATGAGCAGTTCTTC. Translated, it gives CASSYPTGELGNEQFF.

The V call is TRBV27, the J call TRBJ2-5; the D is unclear. The CDR3 loop spans 14 amino acids. Trimming pared 6 bases from V and 0 bases from J, leaving 11 bases between. CDR1 is MNHEY and CDR2 is SMNVEV in the germline V gene (reference sequence). The CDR3: CASSPRIYQETQYF. CDR3 coding DNA: TGTGCCAGCAGCCCTAGGATTTACCAAGAGACCCAGTACTTC.